This T cell receptor (beta chain) derives from a study of PD-L1 blockade in urothelial cancer. Overall study context: About 85% of the 29 patients were males with bladder-origin urothelial cancer.

Deletions cut 0 bases from V and 8 bases from J, with 14 bases between. Germline loops: CDR1 SGHKS, CDR2 YYEKEE (reference sequence). CDR3 size: 14 residues. Data came from immunoSEQ multiplex PCR; TCRdb stores just in-frame clones and leaves some out. The table records roughly 45,000 clones, roughly 82% of them present only once. The time point is: peripheral blood 6 weeks after treatment start. The genes are TRBV5-5 and TRBJ1-2; maybe TRBD1 (5 bases). This sample comprised PBMCs, obtained around atezolizumab (anti-PD-L1) treatment. The TCR originated in a man in his sixties with urothelial cancer. CDR3 in amino acids: CASSLASGGGGYTF. The CDR3, as DNA: TGTGCCAGCAGCTTGGCGTCGGGGGGTGGAGGCTACACCTTC.